This TCR beta chain was identified in a study of cytomegalovirus exposure and HLA in healthy donors. General observations from the study: Reports described diagnosis of cytomegalovirus status by the classifier as highly specific and sensitive. Rates of TCR association differed by HLA locus in a later analysis, with DRB1 highest and HLA-C lowest. It was assumed in the presence/absence analyses that sequencing depth was roughly uniform across donors. A later analysis reportedly found fewer N-insertions in an Asian-associated ancestry cluster than the roughly 670-donor mean.

With respect to this clone: The antigen remains unidentified.

The PCR used 60 Vbeta and 13 Jbeta primers. Sequencing used immunoSEQ multiplex PCR; TCRdb keeps in-frame clones, though not all of them. The sample table includes about 60,000 clones. This CDR3 is built from 15 residues. Trimming shortened V by 1 base and J by 1 base, and 11 bases separated the two germline ends. Germline CDR1 reads GTSNPN; CDR2 reads SVGIG (reference sequence). The sequenced material came from PBMCs. The chain joins TRBV30 to TRBJ1-5, with D possibly TRBD1 on 6 matching bases. The receptor comes from a boy aged 5-17 years in good health and CMV-seronegative. CDR3 residues: CAWSGGGQSNQPQHF. Written as DNA, the CDR3 is TGTGCCTGGAGTGGGGGTGGACAGAGCAATCAGCCCCAGCATTTT.